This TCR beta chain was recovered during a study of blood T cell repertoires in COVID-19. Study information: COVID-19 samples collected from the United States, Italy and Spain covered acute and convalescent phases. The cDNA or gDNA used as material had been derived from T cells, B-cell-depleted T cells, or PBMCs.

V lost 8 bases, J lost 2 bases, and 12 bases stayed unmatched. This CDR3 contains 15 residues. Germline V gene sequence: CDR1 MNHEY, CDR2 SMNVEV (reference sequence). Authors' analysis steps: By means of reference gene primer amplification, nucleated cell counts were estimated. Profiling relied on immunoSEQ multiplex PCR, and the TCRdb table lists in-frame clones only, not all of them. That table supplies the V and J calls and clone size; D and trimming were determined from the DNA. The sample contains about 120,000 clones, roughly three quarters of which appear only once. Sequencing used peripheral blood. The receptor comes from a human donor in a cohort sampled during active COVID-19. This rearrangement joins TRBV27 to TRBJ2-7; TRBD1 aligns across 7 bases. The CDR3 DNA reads TGTGCCAGCTGCGCAGCGCGACAGGGACCCTACGAGCAGTACTTC. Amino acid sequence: CASCAARQGPYEQYF.